One sample yielded the 25 T cell receptor beta chains listed below, sequenced in a study of T and B cells in COVID-19 patients. From blood, roughly 220-550 ng of genomic DNA served as TRB template. BIOMED2 TRB-A/B primer pools were used in multiplex TRB PCR. TCRdb ran MiXCR on the multiplex PCR reads and lists one entry per CDR3 protein. The top ten clones hold about 6.8% of a sample with 12,000 to 15,000 distinct CDR3 sequences, 25% to 30% of them seen once. Source material: blood. These receptor sequences come from a human donor who had recovered from COVID-19.

This clonotype was seen a few times. The chain has TRBV6-1 and TRBJ1-5; tentatively, D is TRBD1 (5 bases). Germline V CDR1 and CDR2: MNHNS, SASEGT. V lost 8 bases and J 3 bases, leaving 14 bases between the germline ends. This CDR3 spans 14 amino acids. CDR3 residues: CASGTGPYNQPQHF. The CDR3 DNA reads TGTGCCAGCGGGACGGGTCCGTACAATCAGCCCCAGCATTTT.

Many counts were recorded for this clonotype. This chain joins TRBV6-5 and TRBJ1-1; tentative D call: TRBD1 (5 bases). The CDR3 has 18 residues. CDR1 and CDR2 from the germline V gene are MNHEY and SVGAGI. V lost 0 bases, J lost 3 bases, and 20 bases lay in between. In nucleotides, the CDR3 is TGTGCCAGCAGTTACTCTCGTTTTTGGAGGGGAGAGGACACTGAAGCTTTCTTT. It translates to CASSYSRFWRGEDTEAFF.

The chain recombines TRBV11-2 with TRBJ2-7; D gene uncertain. V was trimmed by 0 bases and J by 1 base, leaving 7 bases between them. The germline V gene has CDR1 SGHAT and CDR2 FQNNGV. This CDR3 is 14 amino acids long. CDR3 nucleotides: TGTGCCAGCAGCTTAGATTGGGTTTCCTACGAGCAGTACTTC. Residues: CASSLDWVSYEQYF. The complete variable domain, with remaining parts taken from reference TRBV11-2 and TRBJ2-7, reads EAGVAQSPRYKIIEKRQSVAFWCNPISGHATLYWYQQILGQGPKLLIQFQNNGVVDDSQLPKDRFSAERLKGVDSTLKIQPAKLEDSAVYLCASSLDWVSYEQYFGPGTRLTVT.

This clonotype has a count of ten or more. The V gene is TRBV13, the J gene TRBJ1-6; 7 nucleotides match TRBD1. V was pared by 6 bases and J by 8 bases, with 7 bases of the junction left unmatched. CDR1 PRHDT and CDR2 FYEKMQ come from the germline V gene (reference sequence). CDR3 size: 14 residues. CDR3 residues: CASRTGEFYSPLHF. The CDR3 DNA reads TGTGCCAGCAGAACAGGGGAGTTTTATTCACCCCTCCACTTT.

This clonotype was observed a handful of times. V and J are TRBV5-1 and TRBJ1-6; unclear D gene. Looked up from germline, CDR1 is SGHRS and CDR2 is YFSETQ. The CDR3 covers 17 residues. Trimming removed 6 bases at V and 0 bases at J, with 16 bases between. CDR3 region: CASTLGGTSSYNSPLHF. For the CDR3, the DNA is TGCGCCAGCACCCTTGGTGGCACGAGCTCCTATAATTCACCCCTCCACTTT.

In this sample, this clonotype turned up a few times. The J gene is TRBJ1-1, the V gene TRBV15; no firm D call. The V and J ends lost 0 bases and 7 bases respectively, with 12 bases between them. The germline gives CDR1 LNHNV, CDR2 YYDKDF (reference sequence). The CDR3 sequence is 14 residues long. The CDR3, as DNA: TGTGCCACCAGCAGAGATAGGGCAGTATTTGAAGCTTTCTTT. Encoded protein: CATSRDRAVFEAFF. Supplemented by reference TRBV15 and TRBJ1-1, the full variable domain reads DAMVIQNPRYQVTQFGKPVTLSCSQTLNHNVMYWYQQKSSQAPKLLFHYYDKDFNNEADTPDNFQSRRPNTSFCFLDIRSPGLGDTAMYLCATSRDRAVFEAFFGQGTRLTVV.

This clonotype was detected a few times. The chain employs TRBV30 and TRBJ2-7, with TRBD1 matching 9 bases. CDR3 length: 14 residues. CDR1 and CDR2 from the germline V gene are GTSNPN and SVGIG (reference sequence). V lost 5 bases, J lost 3 bases, and 8 bases stayed unmatched. The CDR3 protein is CAWLPGGQGYEQYF. CDR3 coding DNA: TGTGCCTGGCTCCCTGGGGGACAGGGCTACGAGCAGTACTTC.

J is TRBJ1-5 and V is TRBV14; 7 nucleotides match TRBD1. Germline CDR1 reads SGHDN; CDR2 reads FVKESK. This CDR3 region has 14 residues. J gave up 7 bases and V 5 bases, and 8 bases lay outside the gene matches. The CDR3 DNA reads TGTGCCAGCAGCGAAGGGGGCGCGGGGCAGCCCCAGCATTTT. Protein product: CASSEGGAGQPQHF.

The CDR3: CASSLTGGITEAFF. CDR3 bases: TGTGCCAGCAGTTTGACAGGGGGCATAACTGAAGCTTTCTTT. This sequence joins TRBV7-2 and TRBJ1-1; 10 bases are a match to TRBD1. The V gene's germline CDR1 is SGHTA and CDR2 FQGNSA. The V segment lost 6 bases and the J segment 5 bases; nucleotides outside the gene matches: 6. CDR3 size: 14 residues.

The chain joins TRBV5-1 to TRBJ2-2; weak D call: TRBD1 (5 bases). CDR3 length equals 13 residues. Germline CDR1 SGHRS, CDR2 YFSETQ. V was cut by 5 bases and J by 6 bases, with 11 bases left in between. The CDR3 DNA sequence: TGCGCCAGCAGTCCAGGGTTGGCCGGGGAGCTGTTTTTT. It encodes CASSPGLAGELFF.

In this sample, this clonotype is medium-sized (0.01 to 0.1%). The rearrangement joins TRBV11-1 to TRBJ2-7; D gene ambiguous. CDR3 size: 14 residues. V shed 2 bases and J shed 3 bases, with 11 bases lying between them. Germline CDR1 is SGHAT and CDR2 is FQDESV (reference sequence). CDR3: CASSLTPGLYEQYF. DNA for the CDR3: TGTGCCAGCAGCTTAACCCCCGGTCTCTACGAGCAGTACTTC.

This clonotype was observed a handful of times. The genes are TRBV13 and TRBJ2-3; either TRBD1 or TRBD2 may fit D (7 bases each). CDR3 length: 15 amino acids. Germline CDR1 and CDR2: PRHDT and FYEKMQ (reference sequence). V was pared by 5 bases and J by 4 bases, with 16 bases between. For the CDR3, the DNA is TGTGCCAGCAGCCCGAGCGGGGACAGATCAGATACGCAGTATTTT. It encodes CASSPSGDRSDTQYF.

The chain recombines TRBV20-1 with TRBJ2-1; a weak D match, TRBD1 (6 bases). The V end was cut by 3 bases, the J end by 8 bases, with 14 bases between. The V gene's germline CDR1 is DFQATT and CDR2 SNEGSKA (reference sequence). The CDR3 is 13 amino acids. CDR3 sequence: CSASRDTPDEQFF. DNA of the CDR3: TGCAGTGCTAGCCGGGACACTCCAGATGAGCAGTTCTTC.

By share, this clonotype ranks as medium-sized. This chain joins TRBV5-6 and TRBJ2-7; 10 bases map to TRBD2. J gave up 2 bases and V 4 bases, and 3 bases lay outside the gene matches. The CDR3 spans 14 residues. CDR1 is SGHDT and CDR2 is YYEEEE in the germline V gene. DNA for the CDR3: TGTGCCAGCAGCGGGCTAGCGGGGGCCTACGAGCAGTACTTC. Translation gives CASSGLAGAYEQYF.

The V and J genes are TRBV5-1 and TRBJ2-3, with TRBD1 identical over 7 bases. The CDR3 is 14 amino acids. J lost 4 bases, V lost 6 bases, and 8 bases had no gene match. Germline lookup yields CDR1 SGHRS and CDR2 YFSETQ. CDR3 coding DNA: TGCGCCAGCAACTCGGGACAGCCGCCAGATACGCAGTATTTT. Translation gives CASNSGQPPDTQYF.

The CDR3 DNA is TGCGCCAGCAGCTTCGGGGGGGCAAGCACAGATACGCAGTATTTT. Residues: CASSFGGASTDTQYF. The chain joins TRBV5-1 to TRBJ2-3, with 8 bases lining up with TRBD2. Germline V gene lookup returns CDR1 SGHRS and CDR2 YFSETQ. The trim removed 2 bases at V and 0 bases at J, leaving 2 bases unmatched. The CDR3 extends over 15 amino acids.

The CDR3 DNA is TGCAGTGCCAGTGGGGTCTACAATGAGCAGTTCTTC. As protein: CSASGVYNEQFF. The gene calls are TRBV20-1 and TRBJ2-1, with unresolved D. This CDR3 has 12 residues. The germline V gene encodes CDR1 DFQATT and CDR2 SNEGSKA (reference sequence). V was shortened by 6 bases and J by 3 bases, with 9 bases between the two germline ends.

The chain has TRBV18 and TRBJ1-3; tentatively, D is TRBD1 (5 bases). Trimming took off 0 bases at V and 4 bases at J, with 10 bases between the two ends. This CDR3 comprises 15 residues. Germline CDR1 KGHSH, CDR2 LQKENI. The DNA for the CDR3 is TGTGCCAGCTCACCACCGGCAGGGATCGGAAACACCATATATTTT. This encodes CASSPPAGIGNTIYF. Full variable domain (outside the CDR3, taken from reference TRBV18 and TRBJ1-3): NAGVMQNPRHLVRRRGQEARLRCSPMKGHSHVYWYRQLPEEGLKFMVYLQKENIIDESGMPKERFSAEFPKEGPSILRIQQVVRGDSAAYFCASSPPAGIGNTIYFGEGSWLTVV.

The rearrangement links TRBV7-9 to TRBJ2-3, with D possibly being TRBD1 (6 bases). Germline CDR1 is SEHNR and CDR2 is FQNEAQ (reference sequence). V shed 5 bases and J shed 6 bases, with 9 bases lying between them. CDR3 length: 12 amino acids. The CDR3 region has the DNA TGTGCCAGCAGCGCTAGGGGGGATACGCAGTATTTT. Translating gives CASSARGDTQYF. Drawing the rest from reference TRBV7-9 and TRBJ2-3, the complete variable domain is DTGVSQNPRHKITKRGQNVTFRCDPISEHNRLYWYRQTLGQGPEFLTYFQNEAQLEKSRLLSDRFSAERPKGSFSTLEIQRTEQGDSAMYLCASSARGDTQYFGPGTRLTVL.

J is TRBJ1-5 and V is TRBV27; D possibly corresponds to TRBD1 (5 bases). Between the trimmed V and J ends, which lost 6 bases and 5 bases, there was a span of 17 bases. Looked up from germline, CDR1 is MNHEY and CDR2 is SMNVEV (reference sequence). The CDR3 runs to 15 residues. The CDR3 region is CASSPAWGPYQPQHF. For the CDR3, the DNA is TGTGCCAGCAGCCCAGCGTGGGGCCCCTATCAGCCCCAGCATTTT.

Only a few counts were recorded for this clonotype. V usage is TRBV27 and J usage is TRBJ1-5, with D possibly matching TRBD1 (5 bases). This CDR3 spans 14 amino acids. Germline V gene sequence: CDR1 MNHEY, CDR2 SMNVEV (reference sequence). V lost 6 bases, J lost 3 bases, and 12 bases lay in between. The CDR3 bases are TGTGCCAGCAGGCTGGCAGGGCCCAATCAGCCCCAGCATTTT. This gives the protein CASRLAGPNQPQHF.

The chain joins TRBV7-9 to TRBJ2-2, with a possible D match to TRBD1 (5 bases). Between the trimmed V and J ends, which lost 3 bases and 6 bases, there was a span of 14 bases. Germline V gives CDR1 SEHNR, CDR2 FQNEAQ (reference sequence). The CDR3 has 15 residues. CDR3 coding DNA: TGTGCCAGCAGCTTTAGGAAGGGGATCTCCGGGGAGCTGTTTTTT. Translating gives CASSFRKGISGELFF.

This clonotype is deemed medium-sized. This sequence joins TRBV27 and TRBJ2-2; no firm D call. Germline values: CDR1 MNHEY, CDR2 SMNVEV (reference sequence). The CDR3 loop spans 17 amino acids. Trimming removed 3 bases from V and 1 base from J, with 15 bases in between. DNA for the CDR3: TGTGCCAGCAGTTTTTCCGATGGTGCCCTGAACACCGGGGAGCTGTTTTTT. It translates to CASSFSDGALNTGELFF.

This clonotype was found once. The chain employs TRBV20-1 and TRBJ2-5, with D maybe TRBD1 (6 bases). The J call may be incorrect, as the DNA end agrees better with TRBJ2-7. Germline CDR1 is DFQATT and CDR2 is SNEGSKA (reference sequence). This CDR3 is 14 amino acids long. The CDR3 nucleotides are TGCAGTGCTAGCGACAGGCGAGGGACATACGAGCAGTACTTC. Its protein product is CSASDRRGTYEQYF.

V usage is TRBV15 and J usage is TRBJ1-2; D may be TRBD1 (6 bases). The CDR3 length is 16 residues. Germline CDR1 and CDR2: LNHNV and YYDKDF (reference sequence). V was pared by 1 base and J by 5 bases, with 17 bases between. The chain's CDR3 is CATSRGGGGEAYGYTF. The CDR3 DNA follows: TGTGCCACCAGCAGAGGGGGGGGGGGCGAGGCATATGGCTACACCTTC. The full variable domain, in which reference TRBV15 and TRBJ1-2 provide the parts outside the CDR3, is DAMVIQNPRYQVTQFGKPVTLSCSQTLNHNVMYWYQQKSSQAPKLLFHYYDKDFNNEADTPDNFQSRRPNTSFCFLDIRSPGLGDTAMYLCATSRGGGGEAYGYTFGSGTRLTVV.